The clone carrying this T cell receptor (beta chain) occurred once. Data came from immunoSEQ multiplex PCR; TCRdb stores just in-frame clones and leaves some out. The sample has roughly 16,000 clones; 85% to 90% are singletons. V was clipped by 6 bases and J by 2 bases, with 5 bases between them. Germline CDR1 is LNHDA and CDR2 is SQIVND (reference sequence). The CDR3 contains 13 residues. This record comes from a study of blood T cell repertoires in COVID-19. Study overall: Sources were T cells, B-cell-depleted T cells, or PBMCs; the material itself was cDNA or gDNA.

This chain joins TRBV19 and TRBJ2-6, with TRBD2 as a possible D gene (5 bases). The sequenced sample was peripheral blood. This receptor was identified in a human donor in a cohort sampled during active COVID-19. CDR3 DNA: TGTGCCAGTAGCGGGGCTGGGGCCAACGTCCTGACTTTC. The encoded protein is CASSGAGANVLTF.